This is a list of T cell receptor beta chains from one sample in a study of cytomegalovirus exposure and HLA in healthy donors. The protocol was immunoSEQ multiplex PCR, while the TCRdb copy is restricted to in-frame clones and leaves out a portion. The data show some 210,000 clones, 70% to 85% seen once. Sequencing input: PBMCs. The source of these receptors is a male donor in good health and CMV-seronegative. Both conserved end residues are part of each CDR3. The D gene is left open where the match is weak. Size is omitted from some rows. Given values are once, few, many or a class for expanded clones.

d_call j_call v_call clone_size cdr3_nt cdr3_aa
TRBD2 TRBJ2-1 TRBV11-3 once TGTGCCAGCAGCTATACTGGGACTAGCGGTAAGAATGAGCAGTTCTTC CASSYTGTSGKNEQFF
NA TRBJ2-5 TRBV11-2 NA TGTGCCAGCAGCCCCGACAGAGGGACCCAGTACTTC CASSPDRGTQYF
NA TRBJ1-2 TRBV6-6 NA TGTGCCAGCAACGGAGCTTTGGGTGGCTACACCTTC CASNGALGGYTF
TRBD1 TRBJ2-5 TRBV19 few TGTGCCAGTAGTCCATGGGACAGGAAAGAGACCCAGTACTTC CASSPWDRKETQYF
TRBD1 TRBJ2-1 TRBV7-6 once TGTGCCAGCAGCTCCGGGACAGGGTCGTACAATGAGCAGTTCTTC CASSSGTGSYNEQFF
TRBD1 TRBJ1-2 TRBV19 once TGTGCCAGTAGTCACTTAGGGACAGACGGCTACACCTTC CASSHLGTDGYTF
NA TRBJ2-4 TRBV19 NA TGTGCCAGTAGTATACGGGGGACAGTAGGCAAAAACATTCAGTACTTC CASSIRGTVGKNIQYF
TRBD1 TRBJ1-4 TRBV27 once TGTGCCAGCAGTCAGACGGCGGGACAGCCTAATGAAAAACTGTTTTTT CASSQTAGQPNEKLFF
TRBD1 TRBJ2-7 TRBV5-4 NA TGTGCCAGCAGTCTCGGGACAGCACTCTCCTACGAGCAGTACTTC CASSLGTALSYEQYF
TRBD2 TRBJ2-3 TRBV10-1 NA TGCGCCAGCAGTGATATGCGGGAGGGCATGGCAGATACGCAGTATTTT CASSDMREGMADTQYF
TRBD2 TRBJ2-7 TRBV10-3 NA TGTGCCATCAGTGAGTCGTTTCAGCGGGAGTACGAGCAGTACTTC CAISESFQREYEQYF
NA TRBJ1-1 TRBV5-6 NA TGTGCCAGCAGCTCCCAACCACTTAAAAACACTGAAGCTTTCTTT CASSSQPLKNTEAFF
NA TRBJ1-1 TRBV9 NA TGTGCCAGCGAGAGGGGAGGAGACACTGAAGCTTTCTTT CASERGGDTEAFF
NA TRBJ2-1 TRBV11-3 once TGTGCCAGCAGCTTAAGAACTAGTCGTTGGAATGAGCAGTTCTTC CASSLRTSRWNEQFF
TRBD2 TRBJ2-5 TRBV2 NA TGTGCCAGCAGCGGAACTAGCGACCAAGAGACCCAGTACTTC CASSGTSDQETQYF
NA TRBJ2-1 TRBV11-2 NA TGTGCCAGCAGCTTAGTTTTAGTCTTCAATGAGCAGTTCTTC CASSLVLVFNEQFF
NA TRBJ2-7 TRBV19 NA TGTGCCAGTAGTATGGTAGATTCCTCCTACGAGCAGTACTTC CASSMVDSSYEQYF